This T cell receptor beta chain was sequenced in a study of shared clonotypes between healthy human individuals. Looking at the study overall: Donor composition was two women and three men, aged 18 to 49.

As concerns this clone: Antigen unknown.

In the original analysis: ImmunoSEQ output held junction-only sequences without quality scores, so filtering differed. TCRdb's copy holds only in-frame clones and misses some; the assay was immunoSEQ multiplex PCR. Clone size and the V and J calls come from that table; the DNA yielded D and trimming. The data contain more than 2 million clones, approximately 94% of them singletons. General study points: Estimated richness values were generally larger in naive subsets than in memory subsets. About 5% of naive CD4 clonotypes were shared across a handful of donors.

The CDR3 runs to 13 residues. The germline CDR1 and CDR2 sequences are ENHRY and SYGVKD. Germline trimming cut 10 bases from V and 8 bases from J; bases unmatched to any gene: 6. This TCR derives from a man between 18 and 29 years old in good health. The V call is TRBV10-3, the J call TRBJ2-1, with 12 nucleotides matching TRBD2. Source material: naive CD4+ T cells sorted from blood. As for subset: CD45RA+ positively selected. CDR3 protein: CATRLAGEDEQFF. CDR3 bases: TGTGCCACGCGACTAGCGGGAGAGGATGAGCAGTTCTTC.